This record concerns one T cell receptor beta chain sequence. Antigen specificity is unknown. Here immunoSEQ multiplex PCR was the method, and the copy in TCRdb shows in-frame clones only, minus some. The sample records roughly 92,000 clones, roughly 90% being singletons. Germline-derived CDR1 and CDR2 are SEHNR and FQNEAQ (reference sequence). Germline trimming cut 5 bases from V and 1 base from J; bases unmatched to any gene: 3. The CDR3 has 15 residues. The sample comes from a study of graft-versus-host responses after intestinal transplantation. Study background: Once they had received anti-thymocyte globulin induction, all recipients took tacrolimus and steroids for about three years. Study observations and caveats: GvH clones appeared in recipient marrow, some first in ileum or blood.

The chain recombines TRBV7-9 with TRBJ2-2; 8 bases agree with TRBD1. This sample comprised unstimulated CD4+ T cells sorted from spleen or lymph node cells, obtained before intestinal transplant. This receptor was taken from a human donor who received an intestinal transplant. The CDR3 spells CASSIGQGNTGELFF. The CDR3 region has the DNA TGTGCCAGCAGCATTGGACAGGGGAACACCGGGGAGCTGTTTTTT. The full variable domain, with the rest looked up from reference TRBV7-9 and TRBJ2-2, is DTGVSQNPRHKITKRGQNVTFRCDPISEHNRLYWYRQTLGQGPEFLTYFQNEAQLEKSRLLSDRFSAERPKGSFSTLEIQRTEQGDSAMYLCASSIGQGNTGELFFGEGSRLTVL.